This TCR beta chain emerged from a study of T cell responses to AZD1222 COVID-19 vaccine. Findings and limits, study-wide: Just five to seven people given AZD1222 tested seropositive at baseline.

J gave up 2 bases and V 0 bases, and 3 bases lay outside the gene matches. The CDR3 is made up of 15 amino acids. Looked up from germline, CDR1 is SGHNT and CDR2 is YYREEE (reference sequence). Only in-frame clones appear in the TCRdb table, and some are missing; sequencing was by immunoSEQ multiplex PCR. The sample lists more than 55,000 clones, 60% to 85% seen once, with over 3% in the top ten. On this clone itself: No antigen is known for it.

The source material was peripheral blood, sampled 28 days after the second AZD1222 dose. The rearrangement uses TRBV5-4 and TRBJ2-7; 9 bases fit TRBD2. The TCR sequence derives from an adult who received the AZD1222 COVID-19 vaccine. The CDR3 DNA sequence: TGTGCCAGCAGCTTGGGACTAGCGGATACCTACGAGCAGTACTTC. Translated, it gives CASSLGLADTYEQYF.